This TCR beta chain comes out of a study of CD8+ T cells in alopecia areata. This clone was counted only a few times. The sequencing template was cDNA reverse transcribed from extracted RNA. The protocol was immunoSEQ multiplex PCR, while the TCRdb copy is restricted to in-frame clones and leaves out a portion. This table holds about 280,000 clones, nearly 60% found once. As for treatment: oral pan-JAK inhibitor, 5-10 mg twice daily. V lost 4 bases and J lost 7; bases outside the gene matches: 8. The CDR3 is made up of 15 amino acids. Looked up from germline, CDR1 is SGHRS and CDR2 is YFSETQ. V and J are TRBV5-1 and TRBJ1-6; 7 bases match TRBD1. Sequencing was performed on CD4+ T cells sorted from blood, taken at week 24, from a patient treated with tofacitinib. This sequence originates from a human donor with alopecia areata. CDR3 sequence (DNA): TGCGCCAGCAGCGCAGGGGGTCGGGCGAATTCACCCCTCCACTTT. Encoded protein: CASSAGGRANSPLHF.